The 8 T cell receptor beta chains below all came from one sample that was sequenced in a study of T cells in Graves' hyperthyroidism and ophthalmopathy. Amplified TCR beta CDR3 regions derived from RNA transcripts. With the HTBI primer set, the TCR CDR3 went through a first round of RT-PCR. TCRdb fed the multiplex PCR reads into MiXCR, producing one record per CDR3 protein. The data show hundreds of thousands of distinct CDR3 sequences, about a sixth seen once. The sample consisted of blood. These receptors originate from a middle-aged woman with Graves' ophthalmopathy.

This clonotype was seen many times. The chain carries TRBV11-2 and TRBJ1-2; possibly TRBD1 for D (6 bases). V gave up 5 bases and J gave up 4 bases, with 20 bases separating them. Germline values: CDR1 SGHAT, CDR2 FQNNGV. This CDR3 contains 16 residues. The chain's CDR3 is CASSPTGQGRVYGYTF. CDR3 DNA: TGTGCCAGCAGCCCGACGGGGCAGGGGCGCGTCTATGGCTACACCTTC.

This clonotype appeared many times. The V call is TRBV11-3, the J call TRBJ1-1; 8 bases are shared with TRBD1. Germline CDR1 reads SGHNT; CDR2 reads YENEEA. CDR3 length equals 14 residues. V trimming: 5 bases; J trimming: 2 bases; junction bases outside the gene matches: 4. This CDR3 is CASSIGQGNTEAFF. In DNA form, the CDR3 reads TGTGCCAGCAGCATAGGACAGGGAAACACTGAAGCTTTCTTT.

This rearrangement joins TRBV20-1 to TRBJ1-6, with 10 bases fitting TRBD1. The CDR3 spans 14 residues. Trimming at V came to 5 bases and at J to 9 bases, leaving 7 bases not matched to a gene. The V gene's germline CDR1 is DFQATT and CDR2 SNEGSKA (reference sequence). This CDR3 reads CSAGVGTGASPLHF. CDR3 DNA sequence: TGCAGTGCTGGCGTGGGGACAGGGGCTTCACCCCTCCACTTT.

This clonotype showed up many times. This chain uses TRBV28 with TRBJ1-5; no definite D call. CDR3 size: 15 residues. CDR1 and CDR2 from the germline V gene are MDHEN and SYDVKM. Trimming cost V 3 bases and J 4 bases, with 13 bases left between them. CDR3 nucleotide sequence: TGTGCCAGCAGTTTTCCGGGCAGCAAAAATCAGCCCCAGCATTTT. This encodes CASSFPGSKNQPQHF.

This clonotype was counted once. This chain links TRBV7-9 with TRBJ2-6; D is unclear. The germline V gene encodes CDR1 SEHNR and CDR2 FQNEAQ (reference sequence). Trimming cost V 5 bases and J 0 bases, with 14 bases left between them. The CDR3 contains 17 residues. CDR3 nucleotides: TGTGCCAGCAGCGAGACAAACAGTATCTCTGGGGCCAACGTCCTGACTTTC. Amino acid sequence: CASSETNSISGANVLTF.

V and J are TRBV6-2 or TRBV6-3 and TRBJ2-1; TRBD1 agrees at 9 bases. V lost 5 bases, J lost 5 bases, and 4 bases stayed unmatched. Germline V lookup: CDR1 MNHEY, CDR2 SVGEGT. The CDR3 has 14 amino acids. The CDR3: CASSGTGKHNEQFF. CDR3 in DNA: TGTGCCAGCAGTGGGACAGGGAAACACAATGAGCAGTTCTTC.

The sample holds a few counts of this clonotype. This chain uses TRBV6-2 or TRBV6-3 with TRBJ2-1, with 16 positions matching TRBD2. After removal of 7 bases from V and 8 bases from J, the junction contained 11 bases not matched to a gene. Looked up from germline, CDR1 is MNHEY and CDR2 is SVGEGT. The CDR3 sequence is 17 residues long. The DNA of the CDR3 is TGTGCCAGCAAGCGCGAGGGACTAGCGGGAGGGGGCGATGAGCAGTTCTTC. Translation: CASKREGLAGGGDEQFF.

J is TRBJ2-3 and V is TRBV29-1; 9 bases line up with TRBD2. The CDR3 length is 14 residues. Germline loops: CDR1 SQVTM, CDR2 ANQGSEA. Trimming at V came to 7 bases and at J to 5 bases, leaving 10 bases not matched to a gene. CDR3: CSALGGGAIDTQYF. The CDR3 nucleotides are TGCAGCGCCCTAGGCGGGGGGGCAATAGATACGCAGTATTTT.